The 32 T cell receptor beta chains reported below all come from one sample, sequenced in a study of OX40 agonist ivuxolimab in advanced cancers. The repertoire was sequenced with immunoSEQ multiplex PCR; TCRdb's copy has only in-frame clones and lacks some. The sample contains under 65,000 clones, roughly nine tenths of which appear only once. The sample here was CD4+ or CD8+ T cells sorted from blood, taken in a trial of the OX40 agonist ivuxolimab. These receptors all stem from an adult with an advanced solid tumor such as melanoma, head and neck, liver or kidney cancer.

This chain joins TRBV5-6 and TRBJ2-7; D is possibly TRBD1 (5 bases). CDR1 is SGHDT and CDR2 is YYEEEE in the germline V gene. This CDR3 has 16 amino acids. With 3 bases removed from V and 5 bases from J, the gap between germline ends came to 21 bases. The CDR3, as DNA: TGTGCCAGCAGCTATTTACAGGCCCCGGGTGGGAACGAGCAGTACTTC. Translation gives CASSYLQAPGGNEQYF.

V and J are TRBV7-3 and TRBJ2-3; no reliable D call. Trimming pared 0 bases from V and 3 bases from J, leaving 10 bases between. CDR3 length equals 15 residues. Germline V gene lookup returns CDR1 SGHTA and CDR2 FQGTGA. CDR3 sequence (DNA): TGTGCCAGCAGCTTAACGGGTATAGGGACAGATACGCAGTATTTT. Encoded protein: CASSLTGIGTDTQYF. Supplemented by reference TRBV7-3 and TRBJ2-3, the full variable domain reads GAGVSQTPSNKVTEKGKYVELRCDPISGHTALYWYRQSLGQGPEFLIYFQGTGAADDSGLPNDRFFAVRPEGSVSTLKIQRTERGDSAVYLCASSLTGIGTDTQYFGPGTRLTVL.

Notes on this clone: Other DNA sequences within the sample encode an identical CDR3. The CDR3 region has the DNA TGTGCCAGCAGTCAAGGAGGGACGAACCAGTTCTTC. The encoded protein is CASSQGGTNQFF. The gene calls are TRBV6-5 and TRBJ2-1, with D possibly TRBD2 on 6 matching bases. The germline V gene encodes CDR1 MNHEY and CDR2 SVGAGI. CDR3 length: 12 residues. Trimming shortened V by 5 bases and J by 13 bases, and 15 bases separated the two germline ends.

This clone has a handful of counts. This chain links TRBV30 with TRBJ1-5; unclear D gene. With 2 bases removed from V and 6 bases from J, the gap between germline ends came to 14 bases. Germline CDR1 reads GTSNPN; CDR2 reads SVGIG (reference sequence). This CDR3 has 14 amino acids. Here the CDR3 DNA reads TGTGCCTGGAGTCCGGGCCCAAGGAGTCAGCCCCAGCATTTT. Translated: CAWSPGPRSQPQHF.

This chain connects TRBV9 to TRBJ2-3, with a weak D call TRBD2 (5 bases). In germline, CDR1 is SGDLS, CDR2 YYNGEE. Trimming took off 0 bases at V and 2 bases at J, with 13 bases between the two ends. The CDR3 contains 16 residues. CDR3 bases: TGTGCCAGCAGCGTAGACAATTCAGCGGCCACAGATACGCAGTATTTT. It yields the protein CASSVDNSAATDTQYF.

The V call is TRBV11-2, the J call TRBJ2-1; 9 nucleotides line up with TRBD2. CDR1 is SGHAT and CDR2 is FQNNGV in the germline V gene. CDR3 length equals 16 residues. Trimming took 3 bases from V and 4 from J; bases not matched to a gene: 7. The CDR3 DNA sequence: TGTGCCAGCAGCTTCGATGGCGGGAGGGTTTACAATGAGCAGTTCTTC. Amino acids: CASSFDGGRVYNEQFF. The variable domain in full, with the rest retrieved from reference TRBV11-2 and TRBJ2-1, is EAGVAQSPRYKIIEKRQSVAFWCNPISGHATLYWYQQILGQGPKLLIQFQNNGVVDDSQLPKDRFSAERLKGVDSTLKIQPAKLEDSAVYLCASSFDGGRVYNEQFFGPGTRLTVL.

The chain links TRBV15 to TRBJ1-2, with D perhaps matching TRBD1 (5 bases). Germline CDR1 is LNHNV and CDR2 is YYDKDF (reference sequence). V was trimmed by 3 bases and J by 5 bases, leaving 19 bases between them. The CDR3 is made up of 16 amino acids. CDR3: CATSSGAYGTFYGYTF. CDR3 coding DNA: TGTGCCACCAGCAGTGGGGCATATGGGACGTTTTATGGCTACACCTTC.

This rearrangement joins TRBV6-6 to TRBJ2-5, with TRBD2 matching over 11 bases. This CDR3 is 15 amino acids long. V shed 6 bases and J 2 bases; nucleotides not matched to a gene: 5. Germline CDR1 MNHNY, CDR2 SVGAGI (reference sequence). The CDR3 DNA follows: TGTGCCAGCAGAACTAGCGGGAGACAGCAAGAGACCCAGTACTTC. Translating gives CASRTSGRQQETQYF.

This chain uses TRBV29-1 with TRBJ2-7; perhaps TRBD2 as D (6 bases). CDR3 length: 16 residues. The germline V gene encodes CDR1 SQVTM and CDR2 ANQGSEA. V was pared by 5 bases and J by 0 bases, with 20 bases between. The CDR3 nucleotides are TGCAGCGTTTCTCATCCTGGGACTGGCAGCTCCTACGAGCAGTACTTC. Translation: CSVSHPGTGSSYEQYF.

The rearrangement links TRBV14 to TRBJ2-2, with D possibly matching TRBD1 (5 bases). Looked up from germline, CDR1 is SGHDN and CDR2 is FVKESK. This CDR3 has 14 residues. The V end lost 2 bases, the J end lost 1 base, and 5 bases lay between the germline ends. The CDR3, as DNA: TGTGCCAGCAGCCAACAGGGGAACACCGGGGAGCTGTTTTTT. This translates into CASSQQGNTGELFF.

The CDR3 region is CASQGGGNTYNEQFF. CDR3 DNA: TGTGCCAGCCAGGGTGGCGGGAACACCTACAATGAGCAGTTCTTC. The chain is built from TRBV27 and TRBJ2-1; D might be TRBD2 (6 bases). Germline V gene sequence: CDR1 MNHEY, CDR2 SMNVEV (reference sequence). This CDR3 is built from 15 residues. V gave up 8 bases and J gave up 2 bases, with 16 bases separating them.

This chain joins TRBV27 and TRBJ2-5; the D is unclear. The germline V and J ends were trimmed by 4 bases and 2 bases, with 8 bases remaining between them. CDR1 is MNHEY, CDR2 SMNVEV, per germline (reference sequence). The CDR3 covers 13 residues. CDR3 sequence: CASSYRVQETQYF. CDR3 DNA sequence: TGTGCCAGCAGTTACCGGGTTCAAGAGACCCAGTACTTC.

This chain joins TRBV28 and TRBJ1-2, with D perhaps TRBD1 (5 bases). The CDR3 extends over 13 amino acids. Germline V lookup: CDR1 MDHEN, CDR2 SYDVKM. V lost 6 bases, J lost 4 bases, and 12 bases lay in between. CDR3 sequence: CASSLGQSYGYTF. The CDR3 coding sequence is TGTGCCAGCAGCCTAGGACAAAGCTATGGCTACACCTTC.

The chain couples TRBV9 to TRBJ2-1, with 8 nucleotides matching TRBD2. V shed 2 bases and J 10 bases; nucleotides not matched to a gene: 11. This CDR3 is 15 amino acids long. CDR1 SGDLS and CDR2 YYNGEE come from the germline V gene. CDR3 sequence reads: CASSVRASGLGEQFF. The DNA of the CDR3 is TGTGCCAGCAGCGTCAGGGCTAGCGGGCTGGGCGAGCAGTTCTTC.

The V and J genes are TRBV11-3 and TRBJ1-1; TRBD1 agrees at 8 bases. CDR1 SGHNT and CDR2 YENEEA come from the germline V gene. Trimming took 5 bases from V and 0 from J; bases not matched to a gene: 8. There are 16 residues in the CDR3. The CDR3 DNA follows: TGTGCCAGCAGCCAACAGGGGGGTGGCGTGAACACTGAAGCTTTCTTT. It translates to CASSQQGGGVNTEAFF.

The chain's CDR3 is CSGEKNRPSYNEQFF. The CDR3 DNA follows: TGCAGCGGAGAAAAAAATCGGCCCTCCTACAATGAGCAGTTCTTC. The chain couples TRBV29-1 to TRBJ2-1; D is ambiguous. The CDR3 sequence is 15 residues long. CDR1 SQVTM and CDR2 ANQGSEA come from the germline V gene. V was cut by 7 bases and J by 0 bases, with 16 bases left in between.

This chain connects TRBV7-3 to TRBJ2-2; 11 bases fit TRBD2. CDR3 length: 17 residues. V shed 5 bases and J 7 bases; nucleotides not matched to a gene: 12. From germline, CDR1 is SGHTA and CDR2 FQGTGA. The CDR3, as DNA: TGTGCCAGCAGCAAATCGACTAGCGGGGAGTTTAGCGGGGAGCTGTTTTTT. Translated, it gives CASSKSTSGEFSGELFF.

This clone was counted a single time. The V call is TRBV2, the J call TRBJ2-7; 13 nucleotides line up with TRBD2. This CDR3 has 15 amino acids. Unmatched junction bases numbered 9, after V lost 6 bases and J lost 7 bases. The germline V gene has CDR1 SNHLY and CDR2 FYNNEI. CDR3 sequence reads: CASSDGLAGVGEQYF. As DNA, the CDR3 is TGTGCCAGCAGCGATGGACTAGCGGGAGTTGGGGAGCAGTACTTC.

The CDR3 here is CASSLGSSGGAFF. The DNA for the CDR3 is TGTGCCAGCAGTTTAGGATCATCAGGGGGAGCTTTCTTT. The chain couples TRBV28 to TRBJ1-1, with 7 positions matching TRBD1. CDR1 MDHEN and CDR2 SYDVKM come from the germline V gene. CDR3 length equals 13 residues. With 2 bases clipped from V and 10 bases from J, the junction kept 7 bases outside the gene matches.

This chain joins TRBV7-2 and TRBJ2-1; D is perhaps TRBD2 (6 bases). Germline V lookup: CDR1 SGHTA, CDR2 FQGNSA. The CDR3 runs 14 residues. Trimming left V 5 bases short and J 6 bases short, with 14 bases between. The CDR3 region has the DNA TGTGCCAGCAGCCCCAGGAGGGATGGCAATGAGCAGTTCTTC. It specifies CASSPRRDGNEQFF. The full variable domain, rest sourced from reference TRBV7-2 and TRBJ2-1, is GAGVSQSPSNKVTEKGKDVELRCDPISGHTALYWYRQSLGQGLEFLIYFQGNSAPDKSGLPSDRFSAERTGGSVSTLTIQRTQQEDSAVYLCASSPRRDGNEQFFGPGTRLTVL.

The genes are TRBV30 and TRBJ1-1, with D possibly matching TRBD1 (6 bases). Trimming stripped 8 bases from V and 4 bases from J, with 14 bases between. Germline lookup yields CDR1 GTSNPN and CDR2 SVGIG (reference sequence). There are 12 residues in the CDR3. CDR3: CAGRRGGTEAFF. CDR3 nucleotide sequence: TGTGCCGGGCGACGAGGGGGCACTGAAGCTTTCTTT.

The genes are TRBV14 and TRBJ2-1; tentative D call: TRBD1 (5 bases). Germline CDR1 is SGHDN and CDR2 is FVKESK. The V end was cut by 0 bases, the J end by 9 bases, with 9 bases between. The CDR3 totals 13 residues. The CDR3 loop is CASSQDWQGEQFF. The CDR3 DNA reads as TGTGCCAGCAGCCAAGATTGGCAGGGTGAGCAGTTCTTC.

The rearrangement joins TRBV20-1 to TRBJ1-4; D is undetermined. V lost 6 bases and J 13 bases, leaving 12 bases between the germline ends. The CDR3 length is 10 residues. CDR1 and CDR2 from the germline V gene are DFQATT and SNEGSKA (reference sequence). DNA for the CDR3: TGCAGTGCCCAACACCGGGGACTGTTTTTT. Protein product: CSAQHRGLFF.

The J gene is TRBJ2-7, the V gene TRBV6-5; tentative D call: TRBD2 (5 bases). V dropped 8 bases and J dropped 6 bases, with 11 bases sitting between them. The CDR3 totals 11 residues. CDR1 and CDR2 from the germline V gene are MNHEY and SVGAGI. CDR3 sequence: CASSWSGEQYF. The CDR3 DNA reads TGTGCCAGCTCGTGGAGCGGCGAGCAGTACTTC.

J is TRBJ2-3 and V is TRBV7-8; D is ambiguous. CDR3 size: 14 residues. CDR1 and CDR2 from the germline V gene are SGHVS and FQNEAQ. Trimming cost V 3 bases and J 0 bases, with 7 bases left between them. The CDR3 coding sequence is TGTGCCAGCAGCTTTCTTGCCAGCACAGATACGCAGTATTTT. This sequence encodes CASSFLASTDTQYF. The full variable domain, its missing parts supplied by reference TRBV7-8 and TRBJ2-3, is GAGVSQSPRYKVAKRGQDVALRCDPISGHVSLFWYQQALGQGPEFLTYFQNEAQLDKSGLPSDRFFAERPEGSVSTLKIQRTQQEDSAVYLCASSFLASTDTQYFGPGTRLTVL.

The chain employs TRBV5-1 and TRBJ2-3; D is possibly TRBD2 (7 bases). This CDR3 comprises 15 residues. Trimming took off 2 bases at V and 4 bases at J, with 14 bases between the two ends. Germline V CDR1 and CDR2: SGHRS, YFSETQ. CDR3 sequence reads: CASSFVGGQADTQYF. The CDR3 DNA follows: TGCGCCAGCAGCTTCGTCGGGGGGCAGGCAGATACGCAGTATTTT.

V gene TRBV5-8 combines with J gene TRBJ2-3; D gene ambiguous. V gave up 7 bases and J gave up 3 bases, with 12 bases separating them. The CDR3 has 13 amino acids. Germline loops: CDR1 SGHTS, CDR2 YDEGEE. DNA for the CDR3: TGTGCCAGCTTGAATAAGAGGACAGATACGCAGTATTTT. Encoded protein: CASLNKRTDTQYF.

The chain links TRBV4-3 to TRBJ2-7; 10 nucleotides align to TRBD2. Germline trimming cut 1 base from V and 5 bases from J; bases unmatched to any gene: 8. Per germline, CDR1 LGHNA and CDR2 YSLEER. The CDR3 runs 16 residues. The CDR3 loop reads CASSQGPGLATHEQYF. DNA for the CDR3: TGCGCCAGCAGCCAAGGGCCGGGACTAGCGACCCACGAGCAGTACTTC.

The rearrangement uses TRBV10-3 and TRBJ2-3, with 9 bases identical to TRBD1. Losses at the gene ends were 7 bases for V and 6 bases for J; bases not matched to a gene: 8. The CDR3 runs 14 residues. Germline values: CDR1 ENHRY, CDR2 SYGVKD. The CDR3 sequence: CAITEPGQGDTQYF. The CDR3 nucleotides read TGTGCCATCACCGAACCGGGACAGGGTGATACGCAGTATTTT.

The chain uses TRBV2 and TRBJ2-4; D gene unclear. CDR3 size: 11 residues. The ends were cut back, 6 bases at V and 6 bases at J, with 6 bases in the middle. CDR1 and CDR2 (germline): SNHLY, FYNNEI. The CDR3, as DNA: TGTGCCAGCAGCCGAGCAAACATTCAGTACTTC. Translating gives CASSRANIQYF.

The chain couples TRBV18 to TRBJ1-1, with TRBD1 identical over 7 bases. This CDR3 comprises 15 residues. Unmatched junction bases numbered 6, after V lost 3 bases and J lost 2 bases. In germline, CDR1 is KGHSH, CDR2 LQKENI. This CDR3 reads CASSPKQGLNTEAFF. CDR3 in DNA: TGTGCCAGCTCACCTAAACAGGGGCTTAACACTGAAGCTTTCTTT.

This clone was detected a few times. The chain employs TRBV6-4 and TRBJ2-3; 15 positions match TRBD2. Germline-derived CDR1 and CDR2 are MRHNA and SNTAGT. V gave up 6 bases and J gave up 7 bases; unmatched junction bases: 8. The CDR3 runs to 16 residues. CDR3: CASSVGLAGGANTQYF. The CDR3 DNA follows: TGTGCCAGCAGCGTAGGACTAGCGGGAGGGGCGAATACGCAGTATTTT.